These T cell receptor beta chains were read from a single sample in a study of T cells in Graves' hyperthyroidism and ophthalmopathy. TCRdb re-analysed the multiplex PCR reads in MiXCR, keeping a single row per CDR3 protein. Of 600,000 or so distinct CDR3 sequences in the sample, 14% are singletons; the top ten hold about an eighth. Source material: blood. These receptors came from a woman between 45 and 65 years old with Graves' ophthalmopathy. Both conserved end residues are part of each CDR3. The order of the fields is J gene, clone size, D gene, V gene, CDR3 protein, CDR3 DNA. D genes are given only for firm matches. A row's size may be missing; if present it is once, few, many or a size class.

TRBJ2-2,many,.,TRBV24-1,CATGTTWDTGELFF,TGTGCCACCGGAACAACCTGGGACACCGGGGAGCTGTTTTTT
TRBJ2-2,.,.,TRBV4-3,CASSQSEGNTGELFF,TGCGCCAGCAGCCAATCCGAGGGCAACACCGGGGAGCTGTTTTTT
TRBJ2-7,.,.,TRBV18,CASSPAGTQPAEQYF,TGTGCCAGCTCACCAGCGGGGACCCAACCGGCCGAGCAGTACTTC
TRBJ2-3,many,TRBD1,TRBV18,CASSADRGISTDTQYF,TGTGCCAGCTCGGCCGACAGGGGAATAAGCACAGATACGCAGTATTTT
TRBJ2-3,many,.,TRBV29-1,CSVEYRDLGTDTQYF,TGCAGCGTCGAATACAGGGATCTCGGCACAGATACGCAGTATTTT
TRBJ2-7,many,.,TRBV27,CASSELGLRYEQYF,TGTGCCAGCAGTGAATTAGGGCTGAGGTACGAGCAGTACTTC
TRBJ2-7,few,TRBD2,TRBV12-3/TRBV12-4,CASSPFSGSDNEQYF,TGTGCCAGCAGTCCCTTCAGCGGGAGTGACAACGAGCAGTACTTC
TRBJ2-7,.,TRBD2,TRBV6-5,CASSYGPPKLAGTYEQYF,TGTGCCAGCAGTTACGGGCCCCCCAAACTAGCGGGCACCTACGAGCAGTACTTC
TRBJ1-6,many,.,TRBV12-3/TRBV12-4,CASSLGEPSPLHF,TGTGCCAGCAGTTTGGGAGAACCTTCACCCCTCCACTTT
TRBJ2-5,many,.,TRBV24-1,CATSATAPRRETQYF,TGTGCCACCAGTGCTACAGCACCCCGGCGAGAGACCCAGTACTTC
TRBJ2-1,.,TRBD2,TRBV7-2,CASSLQSGRASEQFF,TGTGCCAGCAGCTTACAAAGCGGGAGGGCCAGTGAGCAGTTCTTC
TRBJ2-1,many,.,TRBV11-3,CASSLGSIIGTPSYNEQFF,TGTGCCAGCAGCTTAGGATCGATTATAGGGACTCCCTCCTACAATGAGCAGTTCTTC
TRBJ1-5,.,.,TRBV19,CASSILDPGSNQPQHF,TGTGCCAGTAGTATTCTAGACCCAGGGAGCAATCAGCCCCAGCATTTT
TRBJ2-1,few,TRBD2,TRBV11-3,CASSQTGLAGRLQFF,TGTGCCAGCAGCCAAACGGGACTAGCGGGAAGGCTACAGTTCTTC
TRBJ1-1,many,TRBD1,TRBV9,CASSALQGAENTEAFF,TGTGCCAGCAGCGCGTTACAGGGGGCAGAGAACACTGAAGCTTTCTTT
TRBJ2-7,.,TRBD2,TRBV20-1,CSAEAGGEAYEQYF,TGCAGTGCCGAAGCGGGAGGGGAAGCCTACGAGCAGTACTTC
TRBJ1-1,many,TRBD1,TRBV28,CASSLYRTGRNTEAFF,TGTGCCAGCAGTTTATATAGGACAGGAAGGAACACTGAAGCTTTCTTT
TRBJ2-1,.,.,TRBV6-5,CASSYGGRHLYEQFF,TGTGCCAGCAGTTACGGCGGGCGTCATCTATACGAGCAGTTCTTC
TRBJ1-6,many,TRBD1,TRBV20-1,CSARLGRGTKAYNSPLHF,TGCAGTGCTAGACTGGGCAGGGGGACGAAAGCCTATAATTCACCCCTCCACTTT
TRBJ2-3,many,.,TRBV28,CASRAHRALTEDTQYF,TGTGCCAGCAGAGCACACCGGGCCCTGACTGAAGATACGCAGTATTTT
TRBJ2-7,many,.,TRBV11-2,CASSLVVTGSYEQYF,TGTGCCAGCAGCTTAGTGGTGACGGGATCCTACGAGCAGTACTTC
TRBJ1-1,.,TRBD1,TRBV4-3,CASSRKPGQGPNTEAFF,TGCGCCAGCAGCCGAAAACCGGGACAGGGACCGAACACTGAAGCTTTCTTT
TRBJ2-1,many,.,TRBV28,CASSPLLKQFNENEQFF,TGTGCCAGCAGCCCCCTGCTAAAGCAATTCAACGAGAATGAGCAGTTCTTC
TRBJ2-3,many,TRBD2,TRBV7-8,CASSFPASGTADTQYF,TGTGCCAGCAGCTTTCCGGCTAGCGGGACGGCAGATACGCAGTATTTT
TRBJ2-2,.,TRBD2,TRBV6-6,CASSYPNLGGTGELFF,TGTGCCAGCAGTTACCCCAACCTGGGGGGGACCGGGGAGCTGTTTTTT
TRBJ2-7,.,.,TRBV12-3/TRBV12-4,CASSLVSGAEQYF,TGTGCCAGCAGTTTAGTATCCGGGGCCGAGCAGTACTTC
TRBJ2-1,many,TRBD1,TRBV9,CASSGTGGDWNEQFF,TGTGCCAGCAGCGGGACAGGGGGCGACTGGAATGAGCAGTTCTTC
TRBJ2-4,many,.,TRBV27,CASGVGRGNIQYF,TGTGCCAGCGGAGTCGGCAGGGGAAACATTCAGTACTTC
TRBJ1-1,.,.,TRBV2,CASSGDSTPDRAFF,TGTGCCAGCAGCGGCGACAGTACTCCCGACCGGGCTTTCTTT
TRBJ1-4,few,.,TRBV20-1,CSARIAGREKLFF,TGCAGTGCTAGAATAGCCGGCCGGGAAAAACTGTTTTTT
TRBJ1-2,many,TRBD1,TRBV14,CASSQASGGGYGYTF,TGTGCCAGCAGCCAGGCTTCAGGGGGCGGCTATGGCTACACCTTC
TRBJ2-7,many,.,TRBV7-8,CASSISGVYEQYF,TGTGCCAGCAGTATATCAGGTGTTTACGAGCAGTACTTC
TRBJ1-5,few,.,TRBV2,CASSGERDQPQHF,TGTGCCAGCAGTGGAGAAAGGGATCAGCCCCAGCATTTT
TRBJ1-5,many,.,TRBV2,CASSAGINSNQPQHF,TGTGCCAGCAGTGCAGGCATCAATAGCAATCAGCCCCAGCATTTT
TRBJ2-7,many,.,TRBV20-1,CSVGSHYEQYF,TGCAGTGTTGGTTCTCACTACGAGCAGTACTTC
TRBJ2-1,.,.,TRBV5-5,CASSLVSVLDGYNEQFF,TGTGCCAGCAGCTTGGTCTCGGTGTTAGACGGATACAATGAGCAGTTCTTC
TRBJ1-2,many,TRBD1,TRBV30,CAWSARTGQGYTF,TGTGCCTGGAGTGCCCGGACAGGTCAAGGCTACACCTTC
TRBJ2-1,.,.,TRBV30,CAWSEGSSNEQFF,TGTGCCTGGAGTGAGGGGAGCAGCAATGAGCAGTTCTTC